Listed here are 28 T cell receptor beta chains from one sample, sequenced in a study of blood T cell repertoires in COVID-19. Clones were sequenced by immunoSEQ multiplex PCR, and TCRdb holds only the in-frame ones, with some missing. This table holds over 140,000 clones, over 65% found once. The specimen sequenced was peripheral blood. These receptors were collected from a woman aged 80 or over with active or convalescent COVID-19.

The rearrangement links TRBV4-2 to TRBJ2-1, with D possibly being TRBD1 (5 bases). CDR1 is LGHNA, CDR2 YNFKEQ, per germline. This CDR3 comprises 17 residues. The V gene lost 0 bases and the J gene lost 1 base, with 13 bases spanning the gap. CDR3 amino acids: CASSQDLQGWSYNEQFF. The CDR3 DNA reads TGTGCCAGCAGCCAAGATCTTCAGGGTTGGTCCTACAATGAGCAGTTCTTC.

CDR3 DNA sequence: TGCGCCAGCAGCCAAGATCCACCAGGGACAGGGAACACTGAAGCTTTCTTT. Amino acid sequence: CASSQDPPGTGNTEAFF. This sequence joins TRBV4-3 and TRBJ1-1; TRBD1 agrees at 8 bases. The V gene's germline CDR1 is LGHNA and CDR2 YSLEER. The CDR3 has 17 amino acids. V lost 0 bases, J lost 1 base, and 7 bases stayed unmatched.

The V call is TRBV12-2, the J call TRBJ1-4; the DNA was not used to check the table's D call, TRBD1. TRBV12-2 is a listed pseudogene. This CDR3 has 15 residues. CDR3 loop: CASRLGDRAGEKLFF. DNA for the CDR3: TGTGCAAGTCGCTTAGGGGACAGGGCAGGCGAAAAACTGTTTTTT.

V gene TRBV10-3 combines with J gene TRBJ1-5, with a possible D match to TRBD1 (6 bases). The CDR3 has 14 residues. V dropped 4 bases and J dropped 2 bases, with 9 bases sitting between them. Looked up from germline, CDR1 is ENHRY and CDR2 is SYGVKD. CDR3 in amino acids: CAISVQGGNQPQHF. For the CDR3, the DNA is TGTGCCATCAGTGTACAGGGCGGCAATCAGCCCCAGCATTTT.

This clone appeared once. The V gene is TRBV9, the J gene TRBJ2-7, with D perhaps matching TRBD2 (5 bases). This CDR3 spans 13 amino acids. V was cut by 5 bases and J by 7 bases, with 16 bases left in between. CDR1 SGDLS and CDR2 YYNGEE come from the germline V gene. CDR3 DNA sequence: TGTGCCAGCAGTTCCGACCGGGGTTGGGAGCAGTACTTC. Its protein is CASSSDRGWEQYF.

The rearrangement links TRBV28 to TRBJ1-3; 7 nucleotides align to TRBD1. J was trimmed by 0 bases and V by 5 bases; bases with no gene match: 7. CDR3 length equals 16 residues. The germline V gene encodes CDR1 MDHEN and CDR2 SYDVKM. In nucleotides, the CDR3 is TGTGCCAGCAGTCCCCAGGACAGGATCTCTGGAAACACCATATATTTT. It codes for CASSPQDRISGNTIYF.

The rearrangement links TRBV2 to TRBJ2-7; 7 bases align to TRBD1. The CDR3 covers 14 residues. From germline, CDR1 is SNHLY and CDR2 FYNNEI. The V gene end was trimmed by 7 bases and the J gene end by 3 bases; junction bases not matched to a gene: 9. In DNA, the CDR3 is TGTGCCAGCACCGTGACAGGGCCGGTCTACGAGCAGTACTTC. Residues: CASTVTGPVYEQYF.

The chain recombines TRBV7-9 with TRBJ1-3; 9 nucleotides match TRBD1. With 5 bases clipped from V and 2 bases from J, the junction kept 7 bases outside the gene matches. Germline V gene data show CDR1 as SEHNR and CDR2 as FQNEAQ (reference sequence). The CDR3 covers 16 residues. CDR3 sequence reads: CASSKPGQGAGNTIYF. CDR3 nucleotides: TGTGCCAGCAGCAAACCGGGACAGGGTGCTGGAAACACCATATATTTT.

The CDR3 DNA reads TGTGCCAGCTCACCCACGGGGGAAACAACTAATGAAAAACTGTTTTTT. Protein product: CASSPTGETTNEKLFF. The chain employs TRBV18 and TRBJ1-4; the D gene is possibly TRBD1 (5 bases). The CDR3 is 16 amino acids. Trimming cost V 3 bases and J 0 bases, with 11 bases left between them. Germline V gene data show CDR1 as KGHSH and CDR2 as LQKENI.

The V and J genes are TRBV12-5 and TRBJ2-1; 12 bases fit TRBD2. Germline V gene lookup returns CDR1 LGHNT and CDR2 FRNRAP. This CDR3 spans 19 amino acids. Trimming at V came to 2 bases and at J to 0 bases, leaving 8 bases not matched to a gene. The CDR3 sequence: CASGLMTSGGSSSYNEQFF. The CDR3 coding sequence is TGTGCTAGTGGTTTGATGACTAGCGGGGGATCCAGCTCCTACAATGAGCAGTTCTTC.

The chain is built from TRBV5-1 and TRBJ1-1; weak D call: TRBD1 (5 bases). This CDR3 has 14 amino acids. CDR1 SGHRS and CDR2 YFSETQ come from the germline V gene. V lost 0 bases and J lost 0, with 6 bases in between. The CDR3 spells CASSLVTVNTEAFF. The CDR3 bases are TGCGCCAGCAGCTTGGTGACAGTGAACACTGAAGCTTTCTTT.

Comments on this clone: An end of the junction does not agree with germline; a read error may underlie this. V is TRBV3-1 (or the pseudogene TRBV3-2) and J is TRBJ1-4, with a possible D match to TRBD1 (6 bases). The CDR3 is 13 residues long. The germline V gene has CDR1 LGHDT and CDR2 YNNKEL (reference sequence). The CDR3 region is CASSQDRGGKLLF. CDR3 coding DNA: TGTGCCAGCAGCCAAGATAGGGGGGGGAAGTTGCTTTTT.

The chain employs TRBV27 and TRBJ1-1; TRBD1 agrees at 7 bases. Trimming at V came to 6 bases and at J to 7 bases, leaving 14 bases not matched to a gene. Germline values: CDR1 MNHEY, CDR2 SMNVEV (reference sequence). The CDR3 is 15 amino acids. CDR3: CASRVTGNRAGEAFF. DNA of the CDR3: TGTGCCAGCAGGGTGACAGGGAACCGTGCGGGTGAAGCTTTCTTT.

This sequence joins TRBV5-8 and TRBJ1-3; D is unclear. V was pared by 5 bases and J by 2 bases, with 14 bases between. In germline, CDR1 is SGHTS, CDR2 YDEGEE. This CDR3 spans 15 amino acids. CDR3 sequence: CASSPRGWAGNTIYF. CDR3 sequence (DNA): TGTGCCAGCAGTCCACGGGGATGGGCTGGAAACACCATATATTTT.

The table lists this clone with a few counts. The chain combines TRBV4-2 with TRBJ1-3; TRBD1 is a possible D gene (5 bases). Germline V gives CDR1 LGHNA, CDR2 YNFKEQ. The CDR3 is made up of 15 amino acids. V was cut by 2 bases and J by 0 bases, with 8 bases left in between. CDR3 coding DNA: TGTGCCAGCAGCCAAACAGGACACTCTGGAAACACCATATATTTT. Encoded protein: CASSQTGHSGNTIYF.

This rearrangement joins TRBV6-1 to TRBJ2-3, with no clear D. V was shortened by 7 bases and J by 0 bases, with 8 bases between the two germline ends. The CDR3 extends over 13 amino acids. Germline CDR1 is MNHNS and CDR2 is SASEGT. CDR3 sequence: CASTPHSTDTQYF. CDR3 nucleotides: TGTGCCAGCACCCCACACAGCACAGATACGCAGTATTTT.

The chain employs TRBV9 and TRBJ2-1; 9 bases map to TRBD1. Losses at the gene ends were 4 bases for V and 2 bases for J; bases not matched to a gene: 4. Germline assignment: CDR1 SGDLS and CDR2 YYNGEE. The CDR3 runs to 15 residues. In DNA, the CDR3 is TGTGCCAGCAGCTCTGGACAGGGGACCTACAATGAGCAGTTCTTC. The encoded protein is CASSSGQGTYNEQFF.

CDR3 amino acids: CASSSGGTGNTGELFF. For the CDR3, the DNA is TGTGCCAGCAGCTCAGGGGGGACAGGGAACACCGGGGAGCTGTTTTTT. The J gene is TRBJ2-2, the V gene TRBV11-2; 8 bases fit TRBD1. The V gene's germline CDR1 is SGHAT and CDR2 FQNNGV. V dropped 4 bases and J dropped 1; count of bases not matched to a gene: 5. The CDR3 runs 16 residues. Filled out from reference TRBV11-2 and TRBJ2-2, the complete variable domain reads EAGVAQSPRYKIIEKRQSVAFWCNPISGHATLYWYQQILGQGPKLLIQFQNNGVVDDSQLPKDRFSAERLKGVDSTLKIQPAKLEDSAVYLCASSSGGTGNTGELFFGEGSRLTVL.

J is TRBJ2-5 and V is TRBV6-5, with a weak D call TRBD2 (5 bases). Germline V CDR1 and CDR2: MNHEY, SVGAGI. The CDR3 runs to 13 residues. Trimming took off 11 bases at V and 5 bases at J, with 18 bases between the two ends. CDR3 DNA: TGTGCCGGCGCTGGAGGCTGGGAGGAGACCCAGTACTTC. This codes for CAGAGGWEETQYF.

The chain carries TRBV5-1 and TRBJ2-6; D possibly corresponds to TRBD1 (6 bases). CDR3 length: 15 amino acids. The V end was cut by 5 bases, the J end by 1 base, with 10 bases between. Germline assignment: CDR1 SGHRS and CDR2 YFSETQ. The CDR3 DNA is TGCGCCAGCAGAACAGGGACGTCTGGGGCCAACGTCCTGACTTTC. As protein: CASRTGTSGANVLTF.

The chain joins TRBV19 to TRBJ1-2; 11 nucleotides match TRBD1. Germline values: CDR1 LNHDA, CDR2 SQIVND (reference sequence). The CDR3 contains 15 residues. Germline trimming cut 4 bases from V and 7 bases from J; bases unmatched to any gene: 8. The CDR3 sequence is CASSSGQGAIGGYTF. DNA for the CDR3: TGTGCCAGTAGTAGTGGACAGGGGGCGATCGGTGGCTACACCTTC.

The CDR3 reads CASRLRGTGGATSGNTIYF. The CDR3 nucleotides are TGTGCCAGCAGACTACGGGGGACAGGGGGCGCGACCTCTGGAAACACCATATATTTT. The V gene is TRBV5-6, the J gene TRBJ1-3; TRBD1 aligns across 12 bases. Germline V gene sequence: CDR1 SGHDT, CDR2 YYEEEE. Trimming took 5 bases from V and 0 from J; bases not matched to a gene: 12. The CDR3 sequence is 19 residues long. Together with reference TRBV5-6 and TRBJ1-3, the CDR3 gives the full variable domain: DAGVTQSPTHLIKTRGQQVTLRCSPKSGHDTVSWYQQALGQGPQFIFQYYEEEERQRGNFPDRFSGHQFPNYSSELNVNALLLGDSALYLCASRLRGTGGATSGNTIYFGEGSWLTVV.

The chain has TRBV19 and TRBJ2-7, with 7 bases fitting TRBD1. The germline CDR1 and CDR2 sequences are LNHDA and SQIVND (reference sequence). The V gene end was trimmed by 6 bases and the J gene end by 3 bases; junction bases not matched to a gene: 5. The CDR3 runs 13 residues. The CDR3 reads CASSRQGYYEQYF. CDR3 DNA sequence: TGTGCCAGTAGCCGACAGGGATACTACGAGCAGTACTTC.

The chain links TRBV10-3 to TRBJ1-6; 11 nucleotides agree with TRBD1. Germline lookup yields CDR1 ENHRY and CDR2 SYGVKD. With V trimmed by 6 bases and J by 7 bases, 5 bases remained unmatched. The length of the CDR3 is 15 residues. The CDR3 sequence is CAIRPGTGGNSPLHF. CDR3 bases: TGTGCCATCAGACCCGGGACAGGGGGAAATTCACCCCTCCACTTT.

This clone was detected once. V gene TRBV2 combines with J gene TRBJ1-1; perhaps TRBD1 as D (5 bases). V was shortened by 4 bases and J by 0 bases, with 12 bases between the two germline ends. Per the germline V gene, CDR1 is SNHLY and CDR2 is FYNNEI. The CDR3 totals 15 residues. CDR3 sequence: CASSVEQAMNTEAFF. The CDR3 region has the DNA TGTGCCAGCAGTGTGGAACAGGCGATGAACACTGAAGCTTTCTTT.

The rearrangement uses TRBV9 and TRBJ2-2; 9 bases map to TRBD2. CDR1 is SGDLS and CDR2 is YYNGEE in the germline V gene. The CDR3 extends over 16 amino acids. J lost 5 bases, V lost 4 bases, and 9 bases had no gene match. The CDR3 here is CASSSGAGGGTGELFF. CDR3 DNA sequence: TGTGCCAGCAGCTCCGGAGCGGGGGGCGGGACCGGGGAGCTGTTTTTT.

The V and J genes are TRBV14 and TRBJ1-1; no clear D. The CDR3 runs 16 residues. V was clipped by 3 bases and J by 1 base, with 15 bases between them. Germline CDR1 SGHDN, CDR2 FVKESK. As DNA, the CDR3 is TGTGCCAGCAGCCATCAGATTCATCAGGAGAACACTGAAGCTTTCTTT. Its translation is CASSHQIHQENTEAFF.

The chain couples TRBV15 to TRBJ1-4, with 9 bases matching TRBD1. Germline values: CDR1 LNHNV, CDR2 YYDKDF (reference sequence). V lost 1 base and J lost 7; bases outside the gene matches: 4. The CDR3 has 15 residues. In nucleotides, the CDR3 is TGTGCCACCAGCAGAGGCGGGACAGGGTCTGAAAAACTGTTTTTT. Its protein is CATSRGGTGSEKLFF.